The entry below gives a single T cell receptor (beta chain) sequence along with its context. In the original workflow: Reference gene primer amplification yielded estimated nucleated cell counts. Measured with immunoSEQ multiplex PCR; TCRdb has only the in-frame clones, and not every one. V and J calls and clone size are as listed in that table; D and trimming were resolved from the DNA. The data hold 300,000 to 400,000 clones, with about 89% observed a single time. These data are taken from a study of blood T cell repertoires in COVID-19. Residents of about two dozen US areas, aged roughly 18 to 89 years, made up the participants. Clinical history as reported by participants underpinned cohort assignment. Donors in Cohort 3 who had recovered were those with two negative PCRs, healthcare professional clearance, or resolution of their symptoms. Germline CDR1 reads LGHDT; CDR2 reads YNNKEL (reference sequence). The J segment lost 8 bases and the V segment lost 4 bases, leaving 8 bases of the junction unmatched. The CDR3 contains 15 residues.

The rearrangement uses TRBV3-1 (or the pseudogene TRBV3-2) and TRBJ2-1; 10 positions match TRBD1. The clonotype was recovered from a man aged 55-75 years who had recovered from COVID-19. Sequenced: PBMCs or T cells enriched from blood (not recorded which). The CDR3 here is CASSLTGTGAYEQFF. Here the CDR3 DNA reads TGTGCCAGCAGCCTAACCGGGACAGGGGCCTATGAGCAGTTCTTC.